This TCR beta chain was sequenced in a study of T cells in Graves' hyperthyroidism and ophthalmopathy. Study background: Upon initial diagnosis and before any treatment, peripheral blood was collected. General study points: Blood held most thyroid clonotypes expanded above 0.001 frequency.

In the case of this clonotype: Its specificity is unknown.

Stable Graves' hyperthyroidism denoted no ophthalmopathy progression over 18 months. Hyperthyroidism patients were newly diagnosed, had disease duration under 2 months, and were aged 18 to 65 years. CDR3 length: 11 amino acids. V lost 6 bases to trimming and J lost 9 bases, with 12 bases between them. CDR1 is SQVTM, CDR2 ANQGSEA, per germline. What was amplified from RNA transcripts were TCR beta CDR3 regions. TCR CDR3 regions were first amplified by RT-PCR with HTBI primers. TCRdb passed the multiplex PCR reads through MiXCR, listing each CDR3 protein once. The sample has about 200,000 distinct CDR3 sequences, about a sixth seen once.

This clonotype was obtained from a man in his forties or fifties with Graves' hyperthyroidism. The sample taken for sequencing was blood. The chain joins TRBV29-1 to TRBJ2-1, with TRBD1 as a possible D gene (6 bases). The CDR3 is CSVVPGAEQFF. The DNA for the CDR3 is TGCAGCGTGGTTCCAGGGGCTGAGCAGTTCTTC.